This T cell receptor (beta chain) was recovered during a study of blood T cell repertoires in COVID-19. Overall study context: Nucleic acid was either cDNA or gDNA, and it came from T cells, B-cell-depleted T cells, or PBMCs.

The CDR3 runs 15 residues. Trimming at V came to 6 bases and at J to 4 bases, leaving 9 bases not matched to a gene. Germline V gives CDR1 SNHLY, CDR2 FYNNEI. In the source study's methods: Estimation of nucleated cell counts relied on the amplification of reference gene primers. Here immunoSEQ multiplex PCR was the method, and the copy in TCRdb shows in-frame clones only, minus some. V, J and clone size reflect that table, while D and trimming were determined from the DNA. The profile shows about 100,000 clones, about four fifths of them singletons. V usage is TRBV2 and J usage is TRBJ1-5; 7 bases map to TRBD1. Sequencing input: peripheral blood. This TCR derives from a woman older than 75 with active or convalescent COVID-19. The chain's CDR3 is CASRTSTGTNQPQHF. The DNA for the CDR3 is TGTGCCAGCAGGACGTCGACAGGGACGAATCAGCCCCAGCATTTT.